Listed below are T cell receptor beta chains from one sample, sequenced in a study of low-dose radiotherapy and immunotherapy resistance in tumors. A single record per CDR3 protein comes from TCRdb applying MiXCR to the reads. This table holds some 39,000 distinct CDR3 sequences, roughly a third found once. The sample consisted of PBMCs, taken before treatment. The receptor set was obtained from a male donor with gallbladder cancer. Both conserved end residues are part of each CDR3. The D gene is left open where the match is weak. Clone size is shown for a subset of rows, as once, few, many or a class of expanded clone.

d_call: -
j_call: TRBJ2-2
clone_size: -
v_call: TRBV12-3/TRBV12-4
cdr3_nt: -
cdr3_aa: CASSWQTGTGELFFFFFF

d_call: TRBD1
j_call: TRBJ2-1
clone_size: -
v_call: TRBV9
cdr3_nt: TGTGCCAGCAGCGCCCGAACAGGGGGATCGTACTACAATGAGCAGTTCTTC
cdr3_aa: CASSARTGGSYYNEQFF

d_call: -
j_call: TRBJ1-2
clone_size: -
v_call: TRBV7-6
cdr3_nt: TGTGCCAGCAGCTTAGCGGGGTCCGGCTATGGCTACACCTTC
cdr3_aa: CASSLAGSGYGYTF

d_call: TRBD1
j_call: TRBJ2-7
clone_size: -
v_call: TRBV20-1
cdr3_nt: TGCAGTGCTAGAGCTCCGGACAGGCCGACCTACGGGCAGTACTTC
cdr3_aa: CSARAPDRPTYGQYF

d_call: -
j_call: TRBJ2-7
clone_size: -
v_call: TRBV24-1
cdr3_nt: TGTGCCACCAGTGACAGCCCCCGGTCCTACGAGCAGTACTTC
cdr3_aa: CATSDSPRSYEQYF

d_call: -
j_call: TRBJ2-5
clone_size: many
v_call: TRBV5-1
cdr3_nt: TGCGCCAGCAGCTCGAGCCAAGAGACCCAGTACTTC
cdr3_aa: CASSSSQETQYF

d_call: -
j_call: TRBJ1-2
clone_size: many
v_call: TRBV2
cdr3_nt: TGTGCCAGCATTGAGTCTCTATATGGCTACACCTTC
cdr3_aa: CASIESLYGYTF

d_call: -
j_call: TRBJ2-1
clone_size: many
v_call: TRBV4-2
cdr3_nt: TGTGCCAGCAGCCAAGGGCCCGGGCATGAGCAGTTCTTC
cdr3_aa: CASSQGPGHEQFF

d_call: -
j_call: TRBJ2-3
clone_size: -
v_call: TRBV12-3/TRBV12-4
cdr3_nt: TGTGCCAGCAGTGTCTTACGGAGCACAGATACGCAGTATTTT
cdr3_aa: CASSVLRSTDTQYF

d_call: TRBD1
j_call: TRBJ1-2
clone_size: many
v_call: TRBV6-6
cdr3_nt: TGTGCCAGCAGTTTCCCCGGGACAGGGGGCGCGGGCTATGGCTACACCTTC
cdr3_aa: CASSFPGTGGAGYGYTF